The following is a T cell receptor beta chain sequence with its context. Its specificity is not known. Mouse names are used for the genes. The DNA ends 4 residues before the CDR3 does, and the rest of the CDR3 is filled in from the germline J gene. The CDR3 extends over 15 amino acids. The V and J ends lost 4 bases and 2 bases, in that order; junction bases with no gene match: 5. From germline, CDR1 is NSQYPW and CDR2 LRSPGD (reference sequence). Extraction of RNA preceded its reverse transcription into cDNA, which served as the sequencing template. TCRdb's copy holds only in-frame clones and misses some; the assay was immunoSEQ multiplex PCR. This sample comprises around 290,000 clones, none seen once only. The record originates from a study of CD8+ T cells in alopecia areata. Findings and limits, study-wide: Normal skin's resident alphabeta T cells are sequenced alongside lesional scalp T cells.

Cells that came from pooled cutaneous lymph nodes were sorted using CD4, CD8alpha, NKG2D, NKG2ACE and other markers. The sequenced material came from CD4+ T cells sorted from a lymph node. This chain uses TRBV1 with TRBJ2-5, with 8 positions matching TRBD2. This clonotype was sampled from a C3H/HeJ mouse with alopecia areata. The MHC haplotype of the strain is H2-k. The CDR3 loop reads CTCSGGGRPQDTQYF. CDR3 DNA (partial): TGCACCTGCAGTGGGGGGGGGCGCCCCCAAGAC.